This TCR beta chain was observed in a study of T cell repertoires in cytomegalovirus infection (dated by TCRdb to between 2018 and 2021). Regarding the research as a whole: Donor HLA type was relevant to the analysis, as public TCR beta signatures indicated carriage of CMV infection together with the matching HLA type. Paper-wide results and their limitations: The ex vivo response was dominated by HLA-C-restricted CMV-specific TCR beta clonotypes, and the single most frequent clonotype in two of eight donors was supplied by these HLA-C-restricted clonotypes. In both this cohort and an independent roughly 400-donor cohort, the cumulative frequency of public TCR beta family members distinguished carriers of CMV infection plus the relevant HLA type.

The table lists this clonotype with many counts. Its antigen specificity is not known. No much larger clone exists at a distance of one base, and base qualities are not known. Sequencing was carried out with an Illumina HiSeq 1500. Through fastp at Q25 and MiXCR, TCRdb rebuilt clones from the public reads, retaining in-frame beta chains. Identical CDR3 protein sequences are pooled into one entry, listed with their most common genes and DNA. The sample has fewer than 550,000 distinct CDR3 sequences on record, about 25% of them singletons. The ten most abundant clones make up about 13% of the sample. The V end gives up 5 bases and the J end 6 bases, leaving 6 bases in the junction not matched to a gene. There are 14 amino acids in the CDR3, from cysteine to phenylalanine inclusive. The entry retains the CDR3 DNA only, 42 bases that are in frame from base 1. CDR1 SGHTA and CDR2 FQGNSA are derived from the germline V gene.

The rearrangement combines TRBV7-2 with TRBJ2-4; 8 nucleotides in the junction match TRBD2. The receptor was derived from a human donor in good health (CMV status not recorded). Some clones in this sample may be carry-over from other donors' samples. Sequencing was performed on PBMCs. The sequenced DNA is TGTGCCAGCAGCACCCTAGCGGGCGGAAACATTCAGTACTTC. This yields the protein CASSTLAGGNIQYF.